A single sample gave rise to the 18 T cell receptor beta chains below, sequenced in a study of T cell repertoires in cytomegalovirus infection. A single record per CDR3 protein comes from TCRdb applying MiXCR to the reads. The sample yields 55,000 to 85,000 distinct CDR3 sequences, about 20% seen once. Their target antigens are unknown. The sequences come from CD8+ T cells from cultured PBMCs, collected from culture after CMV antigen stimulation. The origin of the receptors is a human donor in good health (CMV status not recorded). Some clones in this sample may be carry-over from other donors' samples.

The CDR3 bases are TGTGCCAGCAGTTGGGGCCCAAATCAGCCCCAGCATTTT. It is translated as CASSWGPNQPQHF. V and J are TRBV27 and TRBJ1-5; TRBD1 is a possible D gene (5 bases). In germline, CDR1 is MNHEY, CDR2 SMNVEV (reference sequence). V was pared by 4 bases and J by 4 bases, with 8 bases between. This CDR3 region has 13 residues.

This clonotype was detected only a few times. The V call is TRBV6-8, the J call TRBJ2-3; a weak D match, TRBD2 (6 bases). The V end was cut by 10 bases, the J end by 0 bases, with 14 bases between. The CDR3 length is 14 residues. In germline, CDR1 is MNHGY, CDR2 SAAAGT. The chain's CDR3 is CATREVTSTDTQYF. The CDR3 nucleotides are TGTGCCACGAGGGAGGTAACTAGCACAGATACGCAGTATTTT.

The chain carries TRBV12-3 or TRBV12-4 and TRBJ1-2, with a possible D match to TRBD1 (5 bases). CDR3 length: 12 residues. The germline V and J ends were trimmed by 5 bases and 3 bases, with 7 bases remaining between them. The CDR3 is CASSDSDYGYTF. The CDR3 nucleotides read TGTGCCAGCAGTGACAGCGACTATGGCTACACCTTC.

The chain employs TRBV29-1 and TRBJ2-7; D is unresolved. Trimming removed 0 bases from V and 0 bases from J, with 6 bases in between. The germline gives CDR1 SQVTM, CDR2 ANQGSEA. CDR3 length equals 13 residues. This chain's CDR3 is CSVEDPLSYEQYF. The CDR3 DNA follows: TGCAGCGTTGAAGATCCCCTCTCCTACGAGCAGTACTTC.

This clonotype was seen a few times. CDR3: CASSQDGGWGTEAFF. As DNA, the CDR3 is TGTGCCAGCAGCCAAGATGGGGGGTGGGGCACTGAAGCTTTCTTT. V is TRBV4-2 and J is TRBJ1-1, with TRBD1 as a possible D gene (5 bases). CDR3 length: 15 residues. Germline V gene lookup returns CDR1 LGHNA and CDR2 YNFKEQ. The V and J ends lost 0 bases and 4 bases respectively, with 12 bases between them.

The chain uses TRBV27 and TRBJ1-1; 7 nucleotides line up with TRBD1. The CDR3 extends over 17 amino acids. Germline CDR1 and CDR2: MNHEY and SMNVEV (reference sequence). The junction had 15 bases not matched to a gene; V was cut back by 5 bases and J by 3 bases. The chain's CDR3 is CASSPPGRQRGHTEAFF. The CDR3 DNA reads as TGTGCCAGCAGTCCTCCGGGAAGACAAAGGGGGCACACTGAAGCTTTCTTT.

This clonotype has a single count. J is TRBJ2-1 and V is TRBV19; 7 nucleotides align to TRBD2. The CDR3 is 15 residues long. V shed 4 bases, J shed 3 bases, and the junction held 6 bases outside the gene matches. From germline, CDR1 is LNHDA and CDR2 SQIVND (reference sequence). CDR3 in amino acids: CASSRERDFYNEQFF. The CDR3 nucleotides read TGTGCCAGTAGTAGGGAGCGGGACTTCTACAATGAGCAGTTCTTC.

In this sample, this clonotype turned up a few times. The J gene is TRBJ2-1, the V gene TRBV7-6; a weak D match, TRBD1 (6 bases). The CDR3 extends over 15 amino acids. V gave up 5 bases and J gave up 6 bases, with 17 bases separating them. Germline V lookup: CDR1 SGHVS, CDR2 FNYEAQ. The CDR3 reads CASSPRTLGGNEQFF. The CDR3 coding sequence is TGTGCCAGCAGCCCGAGGACCTTAGGGGGCAATGAGCAGTTCTTC.

This clonotype was detected a few times. V and J are TRBV7-2 and TRBJ1-1; unclear D gene. Germline V gene lookup returns CDR1 SGHTA and CDR2 FQGNSA. This CDR3 spans 14 amino acids. V dropped 3 bases and J dropped 1 base, with 9 bases sitting between them. The CDR3 loop is CASSFAEANTEAFF. CDR3 bases: TGTGCCAGCAGCTTCGCCGAGGCGAACACTGAAGCTTTCTTT.

Written as DNA, the CDR3 is TGTGCCAGCAGAAAAGAGACCCAGTACTTC. This sequence encodes CASRKETQYF. V and J are TRBV6-1 and TRBJ2-5; unclear D gene. CDR1 is MNHNS, CDR2 SASEGT, per germline. V lost 6 bases, J lost 3 bases, and 2 bases lay in between. The CDR3 sequence is 10 residues long.

This clonotype has more than one count but fewer than ten. The genes are TRBV7-6 and TRBJ1-1; 8 positions match TRBD1. CDR1 is SGHVS and CDR2 is FNYEAQ in the germline V gene. The V and J ends lost 6 bases and 4 bases, in that order; junction bases with no gene match: 10. The CDR3 spans 15 residues. The CDR3 DNA is TGTGCCAGCAGAGCCGCCGACAGGGGTTTCACTGAAGCTTTCTTT. Translated: CASRAADRGFTEAFF.

The chain carries TRBV5-5 and TRBJ1-1; D gene uncertain. V was clipped by 0 bases and J by 3 bases, with 9 bases between them. This CDR3 has 14 residues. Per germline, CDR1 SGHKS and CDR2 YYEKEE (reference sequence). CDR3 nucleotides: TGTGCCAGCAGCTTGGTGAAAGGAGACACTGAAGCTTTCTTT. Its protein is CASSLVKGDTEAFF.

The chain links TRBV7-8 to TRBJ2-7; D is unresolved. With 3 bases removed from V and 0 bases from J, the gap between germline ends came to 12 bases. Germline V gives CDR1 SGHVS, CDR2 FQNEAQ. This CDR3 contains 15 residues. In nucleotides, the CDR3 is TGTGCCAGCAGCTTTTGGGCGGATAGCTCCTACGAGCAGTACTTC. This encodes CASSFWADSSYEQYF.

V gene TRBV7-9 combines with J gene TRBJ2-1; TRBD2 agrees at 8 bases. V shed 5 bases, J shed 4 bases, and the junction held 7 bases outside the gene matches. CDR1 and CDR2 (germline): SEHNR, FQNEAQ (reference sequence). CDR3 length: 15 residues. CDR3 DNA sequence: TGTGCCAGCAGCCCCGGGGGGGCCTTATACAATGAGCAGTTCTTC. Translated, it gives CASSPGGALYNEQFF. The variable domain in full, with the rest retrieved from reference TRBV7-9 and TRBJ2-1, is DTGVSQNPRHKITKRGQNVTFRCDPISEHNRLYWYRQTLGQGPEFLTYFQNEAQLEKSRLLSDRFSAERPKGSFSTLEIQRTEQGDSAMYLCASSPGGALYNEQFFGPGTRLTVL.

J is TRBJ1-2 and V is TRBV7-9; the D is unclear. The CDR3 length is 13 residues. CDR1 is SEHNR, CDR2 FQNEAQ, per germline (reference sequence). The V end lost 2 bases, the J end lost 4 bases, and 8 bases lay between the germline ends. The CDR3 nucleotides are TGTGCCAGCAGCTTAAGCGGGGTCTATGGCTACACCTTC. Amino acids: CASSLSGVYGYTF.

The DNA for the CDR3 is TGTGCCAGCAGTTGGAAGCGGGAGAGCACAGATACGCAGTATTTT. This codes for CASSWKRESTDTQYF. V usage is TRBV6-2 or TRBV6-3 and J usage is TRBJ2-3; 8 positions agree with TRBD2. The CDR3 contains 15 residues. Per the germline V gene, CDR1 is MNHEY and CDR2 is SVGEGT. With 4 bases clipped from V and 0 bases from J, the junction kept 3 bases outside the gene matches.

The genes are TRBV19 and TRBJ2-7; 7 positions match TRBD1. This CDR3 contains 13 residues. Per germline, CDR1 LNHDA and CDR2 SQIVND (reference sequence). The ends lost 7 bases at V and 1 base at J; junction bases unmatched: 4. The CDR3 reads CASTGTASYEQYF. The CDR3 DNA follows: TGTGCCAGTACCGGGACAGCTTCCTACGAGCAGTACTTC.

There are a few counts of this clonotype. V usage is TRBV12-5 and J usage is TRBJ1-1, with D maybe TRBD1 (6 bases). V dropped 10 bases and J dropped 3 bases, with 12 bases sitting between them. This CDR3 is built from 12 residues. CDR1 is LGHNT, CDR2 FRNRAP, per germline. The CDR3 region is CATAAGDTEAFF. The CDR3 nucleotides are TGTGCTACCGCCGCAGGGGACACTGAAGCTTTCTTT.